This TCR beta chain was profiled in a study of CD8 T cells in Susac syndrome. The RNA, about 0.45 to 1 ug, was put through reverse transcription using random hexamers. From the immunoSEQ multiplex PCR reads, TCRdb called clonotypes with MiXCR, one entry per CDR3 protein. The data contain 350,000 to 550,000 distinct CDR3 sequences, around 85% of them singletons. This clonotype was detected once. Antigen unknown. Through negative isolation, CD4+ and CD8+ T cells were obtained, while TEMRA cells were enriched using FACS. Study conclusions and caveats: Individuals included in the TCR sequencing and HLA analysis were acknowledged by the study to be relatively few in number.

V was clipped by 4 bases and J by 0 bases, with 6 bases between them. Germline values: CDR1 SQVTM, CDR2 ANQGSEA. This CDR3 is built from 12 residues. The origin of this receptor is a human donor with multiple sclerosis. The sequenced sample was CD8+ T cells from PBMCs. V and J are TRBV29-1 and TRBJ1-1; D is unresolved. The CDR3 is CSVGSVNTEAFF. CDR3 bases: TGCAGCGTTGGGAGCGTGAACACTGAAGCTTTCTTT.